This T cell receptor (beta chain) derives from a study of shared clonotypes between healthy human individuals (dated by TCRdb to about 2020). Regarding the study in general: The cohort comprised two women and a few men aged 18 to 49 years. To increase sequencing depth and limit assay-specific biases, TCR repertoire library preparation and sequencing were carried out by different laboratories using diverse techniques. Blood TCR repertoires of about 5 healthy adults were deeply sequenced to estimate repertoire size and the extent of clonotype sharing between individuals. For each donor, CD4 naive and CD4 memory were each given three plates, CD8 naive was given two plates, and CD8 memory was given one plate. Each donor's leukapheresis produced roughly between roughly 0.85 and 9.5 billion PBMCs. Points the paper makes about the study in general: Pairwise subsampling led to the expectation that sequencing depth would affect the degree of clonotype sharing among donors. Even with the large sequencing depth, rarefaction of the sorted-subset datasets indicated that sequencing was incomplete. Estimated clonotype richness was generally larger for naive than for memory subsets. Clonotypes shared by all four sorted-subset donors showed higher generation probabilities than non-shared clonotypes. Sampling was restricted to blood, and TCR repertoires in tissue are likely to differ from TCR repertoires in blood. When a few donors were compared, the shared fraction of clonotypes was roughly 4.8% for naive CD4, roughly 3.4% for naive CD8, more than 2% for memory CD4, and 0.4% for memory CD8. The small number of donors limited the genetic and exposure-history diversity represented.

TCR CDR3 regions were amplified from genomic DNA by multiplex PCR using the deep immunoSEQ assay. Genomic DNA extracted from each cell subset was distributed evenly over all wells of several immunoSEQ 96-well plates, and each plate served as one replicate. For sorted subsets, each replicate PCR was loaded with around 200 ng genomic DNA, equivalent to 30,000 or so T cell genomes. Purified libraries were measured with a Qubit 3.0 fluorometer, size-checked on a Bioanalyzer 2100, and measured again with the KAPA Library Quantification kit. Every immunoSEQ 96-well plate was sequenced on a dedicated single-read 150-cycle Illumina NextSeq 550 flow cell. The authors' analysis ran thus. Because the immunoSEQ output included only junctional sequences and no quality scores, the filtering could not be the same as the filtering used for full-length reads. Sequences were annotated with PyIR, a Python wrapper for IgBLAST v1.9, using IMGT germline references to assign V/J genes and CDR3. Reads with weak V/J assignments (E-value above 1e-6), missing CDR3, stop codons, out-of-frame junctions, or ambiguous translated residues were removed. V3J clonotypes were defined by identical inferred V gene, J gene, and CDR3 amino acid sequence. The percentage overlap between two repertoires was calculated by dividing the number of shared unique clonotypes by the size of the smaller repertoire. Three approaches were used to assess repertoire richness: RTK rarefaction, the Chao1 estimator, and Recon v2.1 estimates of unobserved clonotypes. OLGA was used to compute generation probabilities for all TCRbeta clonotypes that the gDNA method yielded from a handful of donors. This immuneACCESS table, as held by TCRdb, lists in-frame sequences with V and J called but not all clones. Of the missing ones, under half trace to an unresolved V gene in checked studies; the others have no known cause. The DNA was the basis for D and trimming; V, J and clone size are from that table. In this sample the table shows some 2 million clones, about 95% of which occur a single time. The ten largest account for 0.95% to 1.5% of the sample.

A note on this clone: Its binding antigen is unknown. Base qualities are missing; no much larger clone stands one base away. In the same sample, other DNA sequences code for this CDR3.

Per the germline V gene (reference sequence), MNHEY is the CDR1 and SMNVEV is the CDR2. The V end loses 3 bases and the J end loses 3 bases, and a stretch of 12 bases separates them. The cysteine opens and the phenylalanine closes a CDR3 of 15 amino acids. Only CDR3 DNA is held: 45 bases, read in frame from base 1. CD8 naive samples were CD45RO-negative cells positively selected for CCR7, giving a CD45RA+CCR7+ population that excluded TemRA cells. The donors were healthy, HIV-negative adults with no recently reported acute infections or vaccinations. Every donor was a Caucasian adult residing in Nashville, Tennessee, USA. Blood was obtained by leukapheresis, after which PBMCs were separated by Ficoll-Histopaque density gradient centrifugation and cryopreserved in liquid nitrogen vapor phase. Purity and quantity of every magnetically sorted T cell population were checked by analytical flow cytometry. Genomic DNA was isolated from every sorted fraction and measured by UV absorbance on a Nanodrop 2000c.

Input material: naive CD8+ T cells sorted from blood. Reading the label with the study, this specimen's cell subset or site is: CD45RA+CCR7+. The sequence derives from a man aged 18 to 29 in good health. The rearranged segments are TRBV27 and TRBJ1-5; possibly the D gene is TRBD1, per 5 matching bases. The CDR3 reads CASSLGRGLNQPQHF. The nucleotide sequence reads as follows: TGTGCCAGCAGTTTGGGGCGGGGCCTCAATCAGCCCCAGCATTTT.